Each of the 10 T cell receptor beta chains below was sequenced from the same sample in a study of cytotoxic CD8 clonotypes in ibrutinib-treated CLL. Measured with immunoSEQ multiplex PCR; TCRdb has only the in-frame clones, and not every one. In the table there are over 200,000 clones, 79% of which are singletons. The source material was PBMCs, sampled after 12 months of ibrutinib treatment. All receptors come from a human donor with chronic lymphocytic leukemia.

The chain links TRBV11-3 to TRBJ2-2; D tentatively reads TRBD1 or TRBD2 (7 bases each). CDR1 SGHNT and CDR2 YENEEA come from the germline V gene. This CDR3 contains 18 residues. Between the trimmed V and J ends, which lost 0 bases and 2 bases, there was a span of 16 bases. CDR3 nucleotide sequence: TGTGCCAGCAGCTTAGATCAGGGGGGGACACCTAACACCGGGGAGCTGTTTTTT. Its translation is CASSLDQGGTPNTGELFF. Supplemented by reference TRBV11-3 and TRBJ2-2, the full variable domain reads EAGVVQSPRYKIIEKKQPVAFWCNPISGHNTLYWYLQNLGQGPELLIRYENEEAVDDSQLPKDRFSAERLKGVDSTLKIQPAELGDSAVYLCASSLDQGGTPNTGELFFGEGSRLTVL.

The V and J genes are TRBV30 and TRBJ2-3, with 12 positions matching TRBD1. Germline trimming cut 6 bases from V and 10 bases from J; bases unmatched to any gene: 11. This CDR3 has 14 residues. CDR1 GTSNPN and CDR2 SVGIG come from the germline V gene (reference sequence). The CDR3 DNA reads TGTGCCTGCGACCCGGGACAGGGGGCGAAGGCGCAGTATTTT. It is translated as CACDPGQGAKAQYF.

The chain is built from TRBV6-1 and TRBJ2-1; D is unclear. The germline V gene encodes CDR1 MNHNS and CDR2 SASEGT. The length of the CDR3 is 16 residues. Between the trimmed V and J ends, which lost 4 bases and 0 bases, there was a span of 13 bases. Here the CDR3 reads CASSAGQSLSYNEQFF. CDR3 bases: TGTGCCAGCAGTGCTGGGCAGTCCCTCTCCTACAATGAGCAGTTCTTC.

The rearrangement uses TRBV18 and TRBJ2-3, with D possibly being TRBD1 or TRBD2 (5 bases each). CDR3 length: 13 amino acids. V dropped 3 bases and J dropped 6 bases, with 10 bases sitting between them. The germline V gene has CDR1 KGHSH and CDR2 LQKENI. DNA for the CDR3: TGTGCCAGCTCACCGGGACCAGGGGATACGCAGTATTTT. Residues: CASSPGPGDTQYF.

This clone was counted only a few times. The rearrangement links TRBV2 to TRBJ2-7; no clear D. This CDR3 has 11 amino acids. V was cut by 1 base and J by 10 bases, with 8 bases left in between. Germline values: CDR1 SNHLY, CDR2 FYNNEI. As DNA, the CDR3 is TGTGCCAGCAGTGAAGAATCTAAACAGTACTTC. It translates to CASSEESKQYF. Filled out from reference TRBV2 and TRBJ2-7, the complete variable domain reads EPEVTQTPSHQVTQMGQEVILRCVPISNHLYFYWYRQILGQKVEFLVSFYNNEISEKSEIFDDQFSVERPDGSNFTLKIRSTKLEDSAMYFCASSEESKQYFGPGTRLTVT.

The chain links TRBV21-1 to TRBJ2-3; the D call TRBD2 from the table was never checked on the DNA. TRBV21-1 is noted as a pseudogene. The CDR3 length is 18 residues. The CDR3, as DNA: TGTGCCAGCAGCAAAGGTTGGGAGTCTGGGTCTCCCCAGGATACGCAGTATTTT. It translates to CASSKGWESGSPQDTQYF.

This clone was counted a single time. J is TRBJ2-7 and V is TRBV19; 8 bases are shared with TRBD2. V was clipped by 3 bases and J by 0 bases; unmatched bases: 10. This CDR3 has 17 amino acids. Germline CDR1 and CDR2: LNHDA and SQIVND (reference sequence). This chain's CDR3 is CASSMGTRGVSSYEQYF. CDR3 DNA sequence: TGTGCCAGTAGTATGGGGACTAGAGGAGTCAGCTCCTACGAGCAGTACTTC.

This clone was seen a few times. The chain couples TRBV2 to TRBJ1-2, with D hard to call. Trimming removed 1 base from V and 4 bases from J, with 7 bases in between. Germline V gene lookup returns CDR1 SNHLY and CDR2 FYNNEI. The CDR3 consists of 13 residues. Written as DNA, the CDR3 is TGTGCCAGCAGTGAAGATTACATCTATGGCTACACCTTC. Encoded protein: CASSEDYIYGYTF.

The chain combines TRBV10-3 with TRBJ2-7; D possibly matches TRBD1 or TRBD2 (5 bases each). V was pared by 7 bases and J by 6 bases, with 19 bases between. This CDR3 contains 14 residues. Germline values: CDR1 ENHRY, CDR2 SYGVKD. CDR3 coding DNA: TGTGCCATCAAGACGGGACCAGTTCTGGGCGAGCAGTACTTC. It translates to CAIKTGPVLGEQYF.

This clone was counted between two and nine times. V is TRBV5-1 and J is TRBJ2-1, with 7 nucleotides matching TRBD1. Germline V CDR1 and CDR2: SGHRS, YFSETQ. The CDR3 length is 15 residues. Trimming removed 2 bases from V and 0 bases from J; junction bases left unmatched: 2. In DNA, the CDR3 is TGCGCCAGCAGCTTACAGGGGAGCTCCTACAATGAGCAGTTCTTC. Residues: CASSLQGSSYNEQFF.